The T cell receptor beta chain described here comes from a study of blood T cells in healthy people across ages. Across the whole study: Template-switching capture recovered about one barcoded beta molecule per two T cells. Study results and limitations: It was not possible, with unsorted PBMCs, to conclusively compare naive and antigen-experienced cells. Strong correlation was found linking TCR beta diversity to naive T cell percentage.

On this clonotype: No antigen is known for it. The junction differs from germline at one of its ends, possibly a read error.

Then a second PCR, running roughly 6 to 12 cycles, was carried out with a sample-barcoded 5' primer and a J-beta primer mix. TCRdb redid the calling of the 5' RACE reads with MiXCR, one entry per CDR3 protein. In the table there are 1.5 million to 2 million distinct CDR3 sequences, 28% of which are singletons. CDR3 length: 17 residues. Germline CDR1 is ENHRY and CDR2 is SYGVKD. This clonotype originated in a woman in her 30s in good health. Sequenced: blood. The chain combines TRBV10-3 with TRBJ2-7; 8 bases match TRBD2. The CDR3 region is CAISESLSGDSYNERYF. CDR3 coding DNA: TGTGCCATCAGTGAGTCACTTAGCGGGGACTCCTACAATGAGCGGTACTTC.